This TCR beta chain was recorded in a study of Ad26.COV2.S vaccination and SARS-CoV-2 variants. For the study at large: The authors gave Ad26.COV2.S intramuscularly, either once or twice 56 days apart. Findings and caveats of the study: Individuals receiving vaccine had higher spike-specific TCR breadth than placebo recipients did.

Germline loops: CDR1 SNHLY, CDR2 FYNNEI. This CDR3 is built from 15 residues. The V and J ends lost 8 bases and 1 base respectively, with 14 bases between them. Treatment given: around 19 received Ad26.COV2.S at low or high dose, single or two shots; roughly five received placebo; per-sample allocation not given. Specimens were obtained on day 63 following the first vaccine or placebo injection. Remarks on this clone: Its antigen is unidentified.

Measured with immunoSEQ multiplex PCR; TCRdb has only the in-frame clones, and not every one. The data show 430,000 or so clones, with roughly 90% seen just once and 12% held by the top ten. This specimen was peripheral blood, taken in a trial of Ad26.COV2.S vaccine versus placebo. The gene calls are TRBV2 and TRBJ2-2; D gene unclear. The receptor's source is a person aged 18-60 years who received the Ad26.COV2.S COVID-19 vaccine or a placebo. CDR3 in DNA: TGTGCCAGCCGCGGCCTAAGTCGGAACACCGGGGAGCTGTTTTTT. The encoded protein is CASRGLSRNTGELFF.